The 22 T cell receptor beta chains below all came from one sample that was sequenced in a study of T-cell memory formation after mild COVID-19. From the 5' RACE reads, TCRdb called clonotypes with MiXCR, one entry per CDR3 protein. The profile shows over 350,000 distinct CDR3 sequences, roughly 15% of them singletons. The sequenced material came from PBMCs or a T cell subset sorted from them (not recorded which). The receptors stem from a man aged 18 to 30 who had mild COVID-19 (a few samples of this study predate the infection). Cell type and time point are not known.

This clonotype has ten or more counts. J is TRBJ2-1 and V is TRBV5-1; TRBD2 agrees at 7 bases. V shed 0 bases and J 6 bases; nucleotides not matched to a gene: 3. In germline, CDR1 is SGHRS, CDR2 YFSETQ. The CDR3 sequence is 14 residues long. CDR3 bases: TGCGCCAGCAGCTTGGACGGGGGGTTCAATGAGCAGTTCTTC. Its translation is CASSLDGGFNEQFF.

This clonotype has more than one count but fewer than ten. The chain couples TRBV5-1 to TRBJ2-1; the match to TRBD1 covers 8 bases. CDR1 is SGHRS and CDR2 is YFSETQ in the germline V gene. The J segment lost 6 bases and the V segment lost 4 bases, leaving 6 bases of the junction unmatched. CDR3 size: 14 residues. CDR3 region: CASSEGTGVNEQFF. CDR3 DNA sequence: TGCGCCAGCAGCGAGGGGACAGGTGTCAATGAGCAGTTCTTC.

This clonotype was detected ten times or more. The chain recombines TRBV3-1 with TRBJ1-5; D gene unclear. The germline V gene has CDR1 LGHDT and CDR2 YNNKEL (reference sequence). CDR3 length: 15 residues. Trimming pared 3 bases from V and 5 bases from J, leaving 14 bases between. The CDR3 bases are TGTGCCAGCAGCCAGGCACCATTCGGATATCAGCCCCAGCATTTT. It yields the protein CASSQAPFGYQPQHF.

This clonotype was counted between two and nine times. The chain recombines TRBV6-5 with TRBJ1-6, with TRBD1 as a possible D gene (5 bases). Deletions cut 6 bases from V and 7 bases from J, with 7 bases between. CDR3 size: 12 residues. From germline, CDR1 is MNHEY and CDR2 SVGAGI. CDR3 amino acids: CASSNRNSPLHF. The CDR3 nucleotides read TGTGCCAGCAGCAACAGGAATTCACCCCTCCACTTT.

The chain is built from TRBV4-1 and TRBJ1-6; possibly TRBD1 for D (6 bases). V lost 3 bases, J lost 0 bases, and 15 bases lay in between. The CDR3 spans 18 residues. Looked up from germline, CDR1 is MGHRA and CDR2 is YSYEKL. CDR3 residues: CASSQRDISSSYNSPLHF. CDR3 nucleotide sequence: TGCGCCAGCAGCCAGAGGGACATTTCGAGCTCCTATAATTCACCCCTCCACTTT.

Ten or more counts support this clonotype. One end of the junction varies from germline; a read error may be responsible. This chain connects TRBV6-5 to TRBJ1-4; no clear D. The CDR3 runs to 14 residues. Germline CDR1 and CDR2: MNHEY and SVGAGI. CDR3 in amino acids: CASRLTRSKEKLFF. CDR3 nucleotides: TGTGCCAGCAGACTCACGAGGTCTAAAGAAAAACTGTTTTTT.

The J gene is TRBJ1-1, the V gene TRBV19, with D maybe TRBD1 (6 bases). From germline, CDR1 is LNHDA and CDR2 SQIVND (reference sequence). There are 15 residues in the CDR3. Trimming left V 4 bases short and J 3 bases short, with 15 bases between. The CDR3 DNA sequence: TGTGCCAGTAGTACAAACAGGGCCGGGCACACTGAAGCTTTCTTT. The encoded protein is CASSTNRAGHTEAFF. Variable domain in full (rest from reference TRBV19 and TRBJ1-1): DGGITQSPKYLFRKEGQNVTLSCEQNLNHDAMYWYRQDPGQGLRLIYYSQIVNDFQKGDIAEGYSVSREKKESFPLTVTSAQKNPTAFYLCASSTNRAGHTEAFFGQGTRLTVV.

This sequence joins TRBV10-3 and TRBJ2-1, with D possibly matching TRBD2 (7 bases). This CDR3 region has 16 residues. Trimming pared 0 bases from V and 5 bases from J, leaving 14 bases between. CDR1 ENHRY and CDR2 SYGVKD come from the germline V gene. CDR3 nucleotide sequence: TGTGCCATCAGTGAGTCGAGAGGGGGGGCGAACAATGAGCAGTTCTTC. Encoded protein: CAISESRGGANNEQFF.

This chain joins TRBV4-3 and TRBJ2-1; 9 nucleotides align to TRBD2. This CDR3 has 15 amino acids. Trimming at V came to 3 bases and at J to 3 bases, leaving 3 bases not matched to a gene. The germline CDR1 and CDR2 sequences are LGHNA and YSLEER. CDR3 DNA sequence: TGCGCCAGCAGCCAGACTAGCGGTTACTACAATGAGCAGTTCTTC. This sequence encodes CASSQTSGYYNEQFF.

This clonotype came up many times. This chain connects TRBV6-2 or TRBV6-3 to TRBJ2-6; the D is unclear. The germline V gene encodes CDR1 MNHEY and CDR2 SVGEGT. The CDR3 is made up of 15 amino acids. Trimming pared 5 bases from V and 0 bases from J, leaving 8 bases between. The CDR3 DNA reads TGTGCCAGCAGTACCAGGAGCTCTGGGGCCAACGTCCTGACTTTC. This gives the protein CASSTRSSGANVLTF.

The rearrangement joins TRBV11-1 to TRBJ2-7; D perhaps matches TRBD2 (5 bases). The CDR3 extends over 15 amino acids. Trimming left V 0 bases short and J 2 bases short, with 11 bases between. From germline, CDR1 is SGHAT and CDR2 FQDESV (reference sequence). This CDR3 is CASSLAGGQPYEQYV. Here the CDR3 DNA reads TGTGCCAGCAGCTTAGCAGGCGGGCAGCCCTACGAGCAGTACGTC.

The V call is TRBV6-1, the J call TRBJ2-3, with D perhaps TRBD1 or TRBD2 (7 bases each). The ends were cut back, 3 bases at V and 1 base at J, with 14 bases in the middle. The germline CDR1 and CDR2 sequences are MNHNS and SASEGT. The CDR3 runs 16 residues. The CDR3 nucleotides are TGTGCCAGCAGTGACCCCAGGGGGGGAGGCACAGATACGCAGTATTTT. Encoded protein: CASSDPRGGGTDTQYF.

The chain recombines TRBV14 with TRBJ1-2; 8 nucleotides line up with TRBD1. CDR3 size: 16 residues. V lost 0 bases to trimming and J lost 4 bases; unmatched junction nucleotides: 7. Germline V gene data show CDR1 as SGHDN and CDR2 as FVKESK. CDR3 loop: CASSQDRQGRAYGYTF. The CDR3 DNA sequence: TGTGCCAGCAGCCAAGATAGACAGGGGCGGGCCTATGGCTACACCTTC.

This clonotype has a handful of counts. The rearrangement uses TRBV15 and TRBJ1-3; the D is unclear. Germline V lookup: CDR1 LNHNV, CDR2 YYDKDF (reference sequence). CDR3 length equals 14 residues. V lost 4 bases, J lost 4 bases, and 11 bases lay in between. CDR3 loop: CATSKEKVGNTIYF. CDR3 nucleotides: TGTGCCACCAGCAAGGAGAAAGTGGGAAACACCATATATTTT.

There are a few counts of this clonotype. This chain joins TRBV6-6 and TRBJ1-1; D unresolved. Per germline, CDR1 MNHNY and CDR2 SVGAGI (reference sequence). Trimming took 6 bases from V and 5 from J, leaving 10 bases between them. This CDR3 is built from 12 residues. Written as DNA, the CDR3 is TGTGCCAGCAGCCGCCACGGGACTGAAGCTTTCTTT. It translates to CASSRHGTEAFF.

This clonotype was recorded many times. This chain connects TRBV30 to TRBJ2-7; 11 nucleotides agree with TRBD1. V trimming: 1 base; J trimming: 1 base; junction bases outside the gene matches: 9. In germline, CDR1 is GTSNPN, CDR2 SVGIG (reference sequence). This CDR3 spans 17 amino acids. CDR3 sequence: CAWSAGQGAIGSYEQYF. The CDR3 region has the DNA TGTGCCTGGAGTGCCGGACAGGGGGCGATAGGATCCTACGAGCAGTACTTC.

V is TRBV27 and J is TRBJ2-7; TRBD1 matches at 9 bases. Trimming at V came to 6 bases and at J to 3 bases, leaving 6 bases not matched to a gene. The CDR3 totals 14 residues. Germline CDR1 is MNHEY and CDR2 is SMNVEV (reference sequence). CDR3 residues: CASRGTGSYYEQYF. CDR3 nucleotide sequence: TGTGCCAGCAGGGGGACAGGGTCTTACTACGAGCAGTACTTC.

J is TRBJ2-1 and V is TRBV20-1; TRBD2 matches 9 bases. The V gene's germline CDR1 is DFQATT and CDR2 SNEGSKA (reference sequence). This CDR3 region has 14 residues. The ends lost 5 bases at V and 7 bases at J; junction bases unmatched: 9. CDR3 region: CSAHPGLATNEQFF. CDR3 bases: TGCAGTGCTCACCCGGGACTAGCCACTAATGAGCAGTTCTTC.

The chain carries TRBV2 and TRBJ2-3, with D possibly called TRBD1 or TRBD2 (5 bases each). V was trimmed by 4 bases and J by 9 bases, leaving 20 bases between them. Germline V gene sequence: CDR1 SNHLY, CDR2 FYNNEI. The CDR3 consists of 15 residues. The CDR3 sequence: CASSGDGQSLGTQYF. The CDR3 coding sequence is TGTGCCAGCAGTGGGGACGGGCAGAGCCTGGGCACGCAGTATTTT. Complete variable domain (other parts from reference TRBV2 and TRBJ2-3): EPEVTQTPSHQVTQMGQEVILRCVPISNHLYFYWYRQILGQKVEFLVSFYNNEISEKSEIFDDQFSVERPDGSNFTLKIRSTKLEDSAMYFCASSGDGQSLGTQYFGPGTRLTVL.

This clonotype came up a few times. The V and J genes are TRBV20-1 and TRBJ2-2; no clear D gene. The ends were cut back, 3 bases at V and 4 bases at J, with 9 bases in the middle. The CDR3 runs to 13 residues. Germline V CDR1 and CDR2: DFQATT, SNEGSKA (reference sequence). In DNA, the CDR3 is TGCAGTGCTAGGTCGGCAGCCACCGGGGAGCTGTTTTTT. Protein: CSARSAATGELFF.

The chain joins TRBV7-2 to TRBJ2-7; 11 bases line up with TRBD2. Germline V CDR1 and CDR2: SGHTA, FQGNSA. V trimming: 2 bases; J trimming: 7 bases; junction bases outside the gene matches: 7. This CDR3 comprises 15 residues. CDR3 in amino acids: CASSLNLAGGGEQYV. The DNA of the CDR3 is TGTGCCAGCAGCTTAAATCTAGCGGGGGGTGGAGAGCAGTACGTC.

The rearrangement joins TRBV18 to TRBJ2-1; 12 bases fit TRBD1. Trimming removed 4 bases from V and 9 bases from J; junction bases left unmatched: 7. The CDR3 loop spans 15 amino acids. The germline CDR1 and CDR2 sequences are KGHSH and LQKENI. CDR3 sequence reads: CASSRPGQGAGEQFF. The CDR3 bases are TGTGCCAGCTCACGACCGGGACAGGGGGCAGGTGAGCAGTTCTTC.